The rows below give T cell receptor beta chains drawn from one sample of a study of identical twins. In TCRdb, the 5' RACE reads were re-called with MiXCR into one record per CDR3 protein. The sample holds roughly 720,000 distinct CDR3 sequences, around a sixth seen once. These data were also filed under a second study, of T cells expressing NK-cell markers.

The sequencing input was PBMCs. These receptors were obtained from a woman between 18 and 30 years old in good health. The conserved cysteine and the conserved F or W are not part of the CDR3 here.

cdr3_aa	v_call	j_call
SAGRGEGYGYT	TRBV20-1	TRBJ1-2
ASSPTGWGYNEQF	TRBV4-1	TRBJ2-1
ASSLHLTTYEQY	TRBV5-6	TRBJ2-7
SVEHPGTGNEQY	TRBV29-1	TRBJ2-7
ATSRTSSYNEQF	TRBV12-3/TRBV12-4	TRBJ2-1
ASRDRGPTYEQY	TRBV5-1	TRBJ2-7
SVEVSYEQY	TRBV29-1	TRBJ2-7
SARAPLPQLTQY	TRBV20-1	TRBJ2-3
ASSLEPGGIGYEQY	TRBV5-1	TRBJ2-7
SARQGAGNTIY	TRBV20-1	TRBJ1-3
ASSPQGQDEQY	TRBV12-3/TRBV12-4	TRBJ2-7
ASSFMGGANVLT	TRBV7-8	TRBJ2-6
ASRRSSYNEQF	TRBV7-3	TRBJ2-1
ASSSFFRVAEGQY	TRBV7-2	TRBJ2-7
ASSPGQASYEQY	TRBV4-2	TRBJ2-7
ASRDSYQETQY	TRBV7-9	TRBJ2-5
ASSYSGTTQETQY	TRBV6-5	TRBJ2-5
ASSYSASSYNEQF	TRBV6-5	TRBJ2-1
SARDLLTTGGGGEY	TRBV20-1	TRBJ2-7
ASSRRDGNEQF	TRBV6-4	TRBJ2-1
ASSYAGLDGYT	TRBV6-5	TRBJ1-2
ASSEREFEQY	TRBV6-2/TRBV6-3	TRBJ2-7
ASRKGRYNEQF	TRBV12-3/TRBV12-4	TRBJ2-1
ASSQAYMGGLAGELF	TRBV4-3	TRBJ2-2
ASSSNSGNEKLF	TRBV5-1	TRBJ1-4
ASSPGTTNEQF	TRBV12-3/TRBV12-4	TRBJ2-1
CANSAGGPVMYEQY	TRBV20-1	TRBJ2-7
ASSEGAREQY	TRBV19	TRBJ2-7
ASSFGRAAEAF	TRBV12-3/TRBV12-4	TRBJ1-1
ASSFDSFFTVYNEQF	TRBV12-3/TRBV12-4	TRBJ2-1
SVEWSYEQY	TRBV29-1	TRBJ2-7
ASRGQGATPLH	TRBV12-2	TRBJ1-6
ASSLLSGGDTQY	TRBV12-3/TRBV12-4	TRBJ2-3
ASSPRTAPYEQY	TRBV12-3/TRBV12-4	TRBJ2-7
ATSSTGRVHEQF	TRBV15	TRBJ2-1
ASSYRASGSMETQY	TRBV6-5	TRBJ2-5
ASSWGQRTGELF	TRBV5-1	TRBJ2-2
SARDSGLAGEVTGELF	TRBV20-1	TRBJ2-2
ASSRPTEGVNAF	TRBV12-3/TRBV12-4	TRBJ1-1
ASKRPGAMAKNIQY	TRBV6-2/TRBV6-3	TRBJ2-4
ASSLAAVRSYEQY	TRBV7-2	TRBJ2-7